This entry lists 26 T cell receptor beta chains sequenced from one sample in a study of blood T cell repertoires in COVID-19 (dated by TCRdb to the early 2020s). Library preparation employed the immunoSEQ multiplex PCR assay. TCRdb stores this immuneACCESS table with in-frame sequences only. Part of the clones is absent; in the studies checked, under half of the shortfall reflects unresolved V genes, and no reason is known for the rest. This sample is represented by 250,000 or so clones; about nine tenths of them were singletons. Together, the top ten hold 4.1% of the sample. Sequencing was done on a sample of PBMCs or T cells enriched from blood (not recorded which). Every receptor here comes from a woman aged 25 to 45 with acute COVID-19.

CDR3 loop: CASSLGGRAGEQYF. The CDR3, as DNA: TGTGCCAGCAGTTTGGGTGGGAGGGCAGGCGAGCAGTACTTC. The chain carries TRBV6-5 and TRBJ2-7; 7 bases are a match to TRBD2. J gave up 6 bases and V 4 bases, and 9 bases lay outside the gene matches. This CDR3 contains 14 residues. The germline gives CDR1 MNHEY, CDR2 SVGAGI.

The V gene is TRBV24-1, the J gene TRBJ2-1, with TRBD1 matching 7 bases. CDR1 KGHDR and CDR2 SFDVKD come from the germline V gene. The V segment lost 4 bases and the J segment 6 bases; nucleotides outside the gene matches: 5. The CDR3 has 14 amino acids. The CDR3 DNA sequence: TGTGCCACCAGTGACTACCGGGACAGCAATGAGCAGTTCTTC. It translates to CATSDYRDSNEQFF.

The J gene is TRBJ2-3, the V gene TRBV14; TRBD2 matches 8 bases. The CDR3 spans 15 residues. V was clipped by 0 bases and J by 5 bases; unmatched bases: 4. Germline V gene lookup returns CDR1 SGHDN and CDR2 FVKESK. The CDR3 protein is CASSQEFLAGDTQYF. In nucleotides, the CDR3 is TGTGCCAGCAGCCAAGAGTTTCTAGCGGGAGATACGCAGTATTTT.

V and J are TRBV2 and TRBJ2-1; TRBD2 matches at 7 bases. The junction had 4 bases not matched to a gene; V was cut back by 2 bases and J by 3 bases. Germline lookup yields CDR1 SNHLY and CDR2 FYNNEI. The CDR3 runs 15 residues. In DNA form, the CDR3 reads TGTGCCAGCAGTGAATGGGGGGAGGGCTACAATGAGCAGTTCTTC. This encodes CASSEWGEGYNEQFF. The complete variable domain, with remaining parts taken from reference TRBV2 and TRBJ2-1, reads EPEVTQTPSHQVTQMGQEVILRCVPISNHLYFYWYRQILGQKVEFLVSFYNNEISEKSEIFDDQFSVERPDGSNFTLKIRSTKLEDSAMYFCASSEWGEGYNEQFFGPGTRLTVL.

The J gene is TRBJ1-2, the V gene TRBV6-6; D gene ambiguous. This CDR3 is built from 15 residues. V lost 2 bases to trimming and J lost 1 base, with 11 bases between them. Germline V gene data show CDR1 as MNHNY and CDR2 as SVGAGI (reference sequence). The CDR3 is CASSYGGSDNYGYTF. Written as DNA, the CDR3 is TGTGCCAGCAGTTACGGAGGGTCGGATAACTATGGCTACACCTTC.

The V and J genes are TRBV10-1 and TRBJ2-7, with D maybe TRBD2 (5 bases). CDR1 is WNHNN, CDR2 SYGVQD, per germline (reference sequence). The CDR3 totals 14 residues. Trimming took off 4 bases at V and 2 bases at J, with 12 bases between the two ends. Written as DNA, the CDR3 is TGCGCCAGCAGTGGGGGTGACGGGACCTACGAGCAGTACTTC. This encodes CASSGGDGTYEQYF.

The V call is TRBV5-5, the J call TRBJ2-1; possibly TRBD1 for D (6 bases). Germline lookup yields CDR1 SGHKS and CDR2 YYEKEE (reference sequence). The CDR3 loop spans 15 amino acids. V lost 6 bases, J lost 7 bases, and 20 bases lay in between. CDR3 in amino acids: CASTLLPGAENEQFF. The CDR3 DNA follows: TGTGCCAGCACCCTTCTCCCAGGGGCTGAAAATGAGCAGTTCTTC.

The rearrangement uses TRBV24-1 and TRBJ2-2; no definite D call. CDR3 length: 16 residues. V lost 4 bases, J lost 6 bases, and 17 bases lay in between. Germline CDR1 KGHDR, CDR2 SFDVKD. The CDR3 is CATSDARVNWAGELFF. The CDR3 bases are TGTGCCACCAGTGACGCCCGGGTGAACTGGGCCGGGGAGCTGTTTTTT.

Note on this clone: The sample holds other DNA sequences that translate to the same CDR3. J is TRBJ2-5 and V is TRBV7-9, with TRBD1 matching over 10 bases. V lost 3 bases to trimming and J lost 5 bases; unmatched junction nucleotides: 3. The CDR3 is made up of 14 amino acids. Germline V gene data show CDR1 as SEHNR and CDR2 as FQNEAQ (reference sequence). CDR3 sequence: CASSLGTGEETQYF. DNA for the CDR3: TGTGCCAGCAGCTTGGGGACAGGGGAGGAGACCCAGTACTTC.

The chain uses TRBV10-3 and TRBJ2-3, with 7 positions matching TRBD2. V shed 6 bases, J shed 8 bases, and the junction held 8 bases outside the gene matches. CDR3 length equals 13 residues. Germline-derived CDR1 and CDR2 are ENHRY and SYGVKD. The CDR3 nucleotides are TGTGCCATCAGCGACGGGACTAAAGGTACGCAGTATTTT. Translated: CAISDGTKGTQYF.

The CDR3 spells CASSSDPTSGGADTQYF. In DNA form, the CDR3 reads TGTGCCAGCAGTTCTGACCCGACTAGCGGTGGAGCAGATACGCAGTATTTT. The rearrangement uses TRBV27 and TRBJ2-3; 9 bases fit TRBD2. Trimming took 4 bases from V and 4 from J; bases not matched to a gene: 12. CDR3 length: 17 amino acids. Germline V gene data show CDR1 as MNHEY and CDR2 as SMNVEV (reference sequence).

The rearrangement links TRBV19 to TRBJ2-3; D is unclear. V dropped 7 bases and J dropped 5 bases, with 7 bases sitting between them. The CDR3 runs to 11 residues. CDR1 is LNHDA and CDR2 is SQIVND in the germline V gene (reference sequence). Here the CDR3 reads CASTSLDTQYF. CDR3 in DNA: TGTGCCAGTACCTCCTTAGATACGCAGTATTTT.

The chain employs TRBV5-1 and TRBJ2-1; TRBD1 matches at 11 bases. This CDR3 has 16 amino acids. CDR1 SGHRS and CDR2 YFSETQ come from the germline V gene. V lost 0 bases to trimming and J lost 5 bases; unmatched junction nucleotides: 4. DNA for the CDR3: TGCGCCAGCAGCTTGGTGGGGACAGGGGGGGACAATGAGCAGTTCTTC. Amino acids: CASSLVGTGGDNEQFF.

The chain is built from TRBV5-1 and TRBJ2-1; D possibly corresponds to TRBD2 (6 bases). CDR1 SGHRS and CDR2 YFSETQ come from the germline V gene. The CDR3 consists of 16 residues. Trimming cost V 0 bases and J 3 bases, with 13 bases left between them. The CDR3 DNA is TGCGCCAGCAGCTTGGCTTCTAGCGCCAACTACAATGAGCAGTTCTTC. This translates into CASSLASSANYNEQFF.

The V and J genes are TRBV2 and TRBJ1-2, with 8 bases lining up with TRBD1. This CDR3 has 16 amino acids. The germline CDR1 and CDR2 sequences are SNHLY and FYNNEI. The V gene end was trimmed by 0 bases and the J gene end by 2 bases; junction bases not matched to a gene: 5. Here the CDR3 reads CASSEAGTGGNYGYTF. The CDR3 coding sequence is TGTGCCAGCAGTGAAGCGGGGACAGGCGGAAACTATGGCTACACCTTC.

The rearrangement uses TRBV7-8 and TRBJ1-4; weak D call: TRBD1 (6 bases). The ends were cut back, 2 bases at V and 8 bases at J, with 15 bases in the middle. This CDR3 region has 15 residues. Per germline, CDR1 SGHVS and CDR2 FQNEAQ. CDR3 bases: TGTGCCAGCAGCTTAATAGGACAGCCTGGAGAAAAACTGTTTTTT. Amino acids: CASSLIGQPGEKLFF. Combining the CDR3 with reference TRBV7-8 and TRBJ1-4 gives the whole variable domain GAGVSQSPRYKVAKRGQDVALRCDPISGHVSLFWYQQALGQGPEFLTYFQNEAQLDKSGLPSDRFFAERPEGSVSTLKIQRTQQEDSAVYLCASSLIGQPGEKLFFGSGTQLSVL.

The chain is built from TRBV30 and TRBJ2-1; possible D gene TRBD1, 6 bases. Germline V gene sequence: CDR1 GTSNPN, CDR2 SVGIG (reference sequence). V was clipped by 7 bases and J by 5 bases, with 21 bases between them. This CDR3 is built from 15 residues. The chain's CDR3 is CASSPHGTLDNEQFF. Written as DNA, the CDR3 is TGTGCCTCCTCGCCACACGGGACACTTGACAATGAGCAGTTCTTC.

The chain carries TRBV28 and TRBJ1-2; TRBD1 agrees at 10 bases. The V and J ends lost 6 bases and 4 bases, in that order; junction bases with no gene match: 11. Germline-derived CDR1 and CDR2 are MDHEN and SYDVKM. This CDR3 has 16 residues. CDR3 residues: CASSLGTGAFTYGYTF. CDR3 DNA: TGTGCCAGCAGCCTCGGGACAGGGGCCTTTACCTATGGCTACACCTTC.

The chain recombines TRBV29-1 with TRBJ2-1; 10 bases fit TRBD2. Trimming at V came to 4 bases and at J to 5 bases, leaving 5 bases not matched to a gene. The CDR3 contains 14 residues. Germline CDR1 SQVTM, CDR2 ANQGSEA. The CDR3 nucleotides are TGCAGCGTTGTGTTAGCGGGAGGCAACAATGAGCAGTTCTTC. This translates into CSVVLAGGNNEQFF.

This chain connects TRBV28 to TRBJ1-5; the D is unclear. The V and J ends lost 1 base and 9 bases respectively, with 7 bases between them. There are 12 residues in the CDR3. The V gene's germline CDR1 is MDHEN and CDR2 SYDVKM. CDR3 in DNA: TGTGCCAGCAGTTTATCGGCGGGGCCCCAGCATTTT. Translation gives CASSLSAGPQHF.

This chain connects TRBV7-8 to TRBJ2-7; tentative D call: TRBD2 (7 bases). The CDR3 length is 18 residues. The V end lost 3 bases, the J end lost 3 bases, and 24 bases lay between the germline ends. The germline CDR1 and CDR2 sequences are SGHVS and FQNEAQ. The CDR3 bases are TGTGCCAGCAGCTTCAGGGGTAGCGGGCTACGATCGAACTACGAGCAGTACTTC. Its protein is CASSFRGSGLRSNYEQYF. Based on the CDR3 plus reference TRBV7-8 and TRBJ2-7, the full variable domain is GAGVSQSPRYKVAKRGQDVALRCDPISGHVSLFWYQQALGQGPEFLTYFQNEAQLDKSGLPSDRFFAERPEGSVSTLKIQRTQQEDSAVYLCASSFRGSGLRSNYEQYFGPGTRLTVT.

Notes on this clone: Other DNA sequences in the sample encode the same CDR3. The rearrangement joins TRBV9 to TRBJ1-5, with a possible D match to TRBD1 (6 bases). Germline values: CDR1 SGDLS, CDR2 YYNGEE. The germline V and J ends were trimmed by 7 bases and 4 bases, with 9 bases remaining between them. The CDR3 contains 12 residues. The CDR3 nucleotides are TGTGCCAGCGGTCAGGGGAATCAGCCCCAGCATTTT. Translation gives CASGQGNQPQHF.

This chain links TRBV6-2 or TRBV6-3 with TRBJ2-1; the match to TRBD2 covers 12 bases. Germline trimming cut 4 bases from V and 5 bases from J; bases unmatched to any gene: 6. CDR3 length: 16 residues. CDR1 and CDR2 from the germline V gene are MNHEY and SVGEGT. The CDR3 DNA reads as TGTGCCAGCAGTTTTTCGGGACTAGCGGGCCACAATGAGCAGTTCTTC. This gives the protein CASSFSGLAGHNEQFF.

The genes are TRBV4-2 and TRBJ1-5, with D maybe TRBD1 (5 bases). CDR3 length: 16 amino acids. Germline V CDR1 and CDR2: LGHNA, YNFKEQ. Trimming cost V 0 bases and J 11 bases, with 20 bases left between them. CDR3 protein: CASSQDLPREAQTQHF. The CDR3 nucleotides read TGTGCCAGCAGCCAAGATTTGCCCAGGGAAGCCCAGACCCAGCATTTT.

In its sample, this clone was seen a few times. The chain links TRBV10-2 to TRBJ2-1; 8 bases map to TRBD2. Germline V gives CDR1 WSHSY, CDR2 SAAADI. The J segment lost 7 bases and the V segment lost 3 bases, leaving 8 bases of the junction unmatched. The CDR3 runs to 15 residues. The CDR3 protein is CASSEFAGGTNEQFF. DNA of the CDR3: TGCGCCAGCAGTGAATTTGCGGGAGGTACGAATGAGCAGTTCTTC.

The J gene is TRBJ2-3, the V gene TRBV11-2; TRBD2 matches at 7 bases. The CDR3 spans 16 residues. Germline values: CDR1 SGHAT, CDR2 FQNNGV. V shed 6 bases and J 2 bases; nucleotides not matched to a gene: 11. CDR3 protein: CASRSAGKAITDTQYF. CDR3 DNA: TGTGCCAGCAGGTCAGCGGGAAAAGCTATCACAGATACGCAGTATTTT.